The 8 T cell receptor beta chains given below trace back to one sample, sequenced in a study of shared clonotypes between healthy human individuals. Assay: immunoSEQ multiplex PCR; the TCRdb copy retains only in-frame clones and omits some. The table records around 750,000 clones, around 67% of them present only once. What was sequenced was memory CD4+ T cells sorted from blood. Subset meaning: CD45RA-negative fraction. Source of these receptors: a woman under 40 in good health.

This clone was found a few times. V and J are TRBV28 and TRBJ1-1, with D maybe TRBD1 (6 bases). Trimming shortened V by 5 bases and J by 5 bases, and 12 bases separated the two germline ends. Per the germline V gene, CDR1 is MDHEN and CDR2 is SYDVKM. This CDR3 has 13 amino acids. The CDR3 nucleotides read TGTGCCAGCAGTGTGACAGGAGCAACTGAAGCTTTCTTT. This translates into CASSVTGATEAFF.

This clone was counted once. The rearrangement joins TRBV28 to TRBJ1-1, with 8 bases lining up with TRBD1. CDR1 and CDR2 from the germline V gene are MDHEN and SYDVKM. Trimming cost V 3 bases and J 6 bases; bases outside gene matches: 0. The CDR3 sequence is 12 residues long. The CDR3 region is CASSLDRAEAFF. The CDR3 DNA sequence: TGTGCCAGCAGTTTGGACAGGGCTGAAGCTTTCTTT.

The V gene is TRBV2, the J gene TRBJ2-2; no reliable D call. Germline V lookup: CDR1 SNHLY, CDR2 FYNNEI. The CDR3 is 14 residues long. Trimming took off 4 bases at V and 7 bases at J, with 13 bases between the two ends. CDR3 region: CASSGLWGSGELFF. The CDR3, as DNA: TGTGCCAGCAGTGGCTTGTGGGGAAGCGGGGAGCTGTTTTTT.

This clone occurred once. The rearrangement uses TRBV6-5 and TRBJ2-5; D is perhaps TRBD1 (8 bases). V was cut by 6 bases and J by 4 bases, with 15 bases left in between. CDR1 MNHEY and CDR2 SVGAGI come from the germline V gene. This CDR3 is built from 14 residues. CDR3 nucleotide sequence: TGTGCCAGCAGAGAACAGGGGGGGGGAGAGACCCAGTACTTC. This gives the protein CASREQGGGETQYF.

Regarding this clone: Other DNA sequences in this sample translate to the same CDR3. CDR3 sequence (DNA): TGCGCCAGCAGCTTGGGTAGAGGCGTCACAGATACGCAGTATTTT. It encodes CASSLGRGVTDTQYF. This chain links TRBV5-1 with TRBJ2-3, with no clear D. The length of the CDR3 is 15 residues. Trimming removed 0 bases from V and 2 bases from J, with 10 bases in between. The germline CDR1 and CDR2 sequences are SGHRS and YFSETQ.

The genes are TRBV10-1 and TRBJ2-1; the match to TRBD2 covers 13 bases. Germline V CDR1 and CDR2: WNHNN, SYGVQD (reference sequence). The ends lost 0 bases at V and 13 bases at J; junction bases unmatched: 3. The CDR3 is 14 amino acids. The CDR3 here is CASSESGTSGTQFF. The CDR3 coding sequence is TGCGCCAGCAGTGAGTCAGGGACTAGCGGGACACAGTTCTTC.

This chain uses TRBV2 with TRBJ2-2, with 9 bases lining up with TRBD2. CDR1 and CDR2 (germline): SNHLY, FYNNEI. The CDR3 totals 14 residues. Trimming took 4 bases from V and 4 from J; bases not matched to a gene: 1. CDR3 sequence: CASSGLAATGELFF. CDR3 nucleotide sequence: TGTGCCAGCAGTGGACTAGCGGCCACCGGGGAGCTGTTTTTT.

Only a few counts were recorded for this clone. The genes are TRBV6-5 and TRBJ1-4; the match to TRBD1 covers 7 bases. This CDR3 is 14 amino acids long. Germline-derived CDR1 and CDR2 are MNHEY and SVGAGI. V lost 2 bases to trimming and J lost 3 bases; unmatched junction nucleotides: 0. CDR3 sequence (DNA): TGTGCCAGCAGTTACCAGGGGGCTAATGAAAAACTGTTTTTT. Residues: CASSYQGANEKLFF.